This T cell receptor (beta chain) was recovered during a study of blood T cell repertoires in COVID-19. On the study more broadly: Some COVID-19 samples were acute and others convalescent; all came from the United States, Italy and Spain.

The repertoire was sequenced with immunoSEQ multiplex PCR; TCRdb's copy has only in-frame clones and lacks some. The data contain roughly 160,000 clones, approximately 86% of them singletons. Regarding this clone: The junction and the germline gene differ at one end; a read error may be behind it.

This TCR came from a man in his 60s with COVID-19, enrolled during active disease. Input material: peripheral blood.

As DNA, the CDR3 is TGTGCTAGCAGCTTAGGGGGGACAGGGGGCGCGGGGACCCAGTACTTC. Translated: CASSLGGTGGAGTQYF. The chain recombines TRBV7-7 with TRBJ2-5, with TRBD1 identical over 12 bases. Per germline, CDR1 SSHAT and CDR2 FNYEAQ (reference sequence). This CDR3 spans 16 amino acids.